This T cell receptor beta chain was observed in a study of early T cells in non-severe SARS-CoV-2 infection. Study as a whole: Unsorted whole blood bulk RNA was sequenced, with unpaired chains.

This clonotype turned up a few times. TCRdb reprocessed the 5' RACE reads via MiXCR and lists one record per CDR3 protein. This table holds 40,000 to 60,000 distinct CDR3 sequences, 10% to 15% found once. V lost 6 bases and J 1 base, leaving 14 bases between the germline ends. Germline loops: CDR1 SEHNR, CDR2 FQNEAQ (reference sequence). The CDR3 has 15 amino acids. The gene calls are TRBV7-9 and TRBJ2-3; D is perhaps TRBD2 (5 bases). Material for sequencing was whole blood. The receptor was isolated from an adult who was a healthcare worker with PCR-confirmed SARS-CoV-2 infection or an uninfected control (not recorded which). CDR3 coding DNA: TGTGCCAGCAGTGGAGGCCTGATTCGCACAGATACGCAGTATTTT. Its translation: CASSGGLIRTDTQYF. Full variable domain (missing parts from reference TRBV7-9 and TRBJ2-3): DTGVSQNPRHKITKRGQNVTFRCDPISEHNRLYWYRQTLGQGPEFLTYFQNEAQLEKSRLLSDRFSAERPKGSFSTLEIQRTEQGDSAMYLCASSGGLIRTDTQYFGPGTRLTVL.